These T cell receptor beta chains were read from a single sample in a study of T cell repertoires in cytomegalovirus infection. TCRdb recomputed calls from the reads with MiXCR, one row per CDR3 protein. This table has around 350,000 distinct CDR3 sequences, roughly 18% appearing once. The sample was PBMCs. These receptors were obtained from a human donor in good health (CMV status not recorded). Some clones in this sample may be carry-over from other donors' samples. The CDR3 runs from the conserved cysteine through the conserved F or W. The D gene is left open where the match is weak. Clone sizes are given selectively: once, few, many, or a class where the clone is expanded.

D	V	J	size	CDR3	DNA
NA	TRBV14	TRBJ2-7	few	CASSKIASSYEQYF	TGTGCCAGCAGCAAAATAGCAAGTTCCTACGAGCAGTACTTC
NA	TRBV7-2	TRBJ2-5	NA	CASSLQGEAGQETQYF	TGTGCCAGCAGCTTACAGGGGGAGGCGGGGCAAGAGACCCAGTACTTC
TRBD1	TRBV20-1	TRBJ1-3	few	CSADRFSSGNTIYF	TGCAGTGCGGACAGGTTCAGCTCTGGAAACACCATATATTTT
NA	TRBV5-1	TRBJ2-3	NA	CASSLESGYTDTQYF	TGCGCCAGCAGCTTGGAGTCAGGGTACACAGATACGCAGTATTTT
TRBD1	TRBV29-1	TRBJ2-1	many	CSGRRTGVYNEQFF	TGCAGCGGACGGAGGACAGGGGTATACAATGAGCAGTTCTTC
NA	TRBV10-3	TRBJ2-5	NA	CAISESVETQYF	TGTGCCATCAGTGAGTCTGTGGAGACCCAGTACTTC
NA	TRBV28	TRBJ2-1	NA	CASSKSGYNEQFF	TGTGCCAGCAGTAAGAGCGGTTACAATGAGCAGTTCTTC
TRBD1	TRBV18	TRBJ1-6	few	CASSAQTGGDSPLHF	TGTGCCAGCTCAGCCCAGACAGGGGGCGATTCACCCCTCCACTTT
NA	TRBV5-5	TRBJ1-2	NA	CASSRGLSSYGYTF	TGTGCCAGCAGCCGTGGGCTCAGTAGCTATGGCTACACCTTC
NA	TRBV11-2	TRBJ1-2	many	CASSSHSGGYTF	TGTGCCAGCAGCTCACACTCGGGGGGCTACACCTTC
NA	TRBV12-3/TRBV12-4	TRBJ2-7	NA	CASSWTYYEQYF	TGTGCCAGCAGTTGGACGTACTACGAGCAGTACTTC
NA	TRBV20-1	TRBJ2-1	few	CSAREQGYEQFF	TGCAGTGCTAGGGAACAGGGCTATGAGCAGTTCTTC
NA	TRBV7-2	TRBJ2-3	many	CASSVAGWDTQYF	TGTGCCAGCAGCGTCGCGGGGTGGGATACGCAGTATTTT
NA	TRBV7-8	TRBJ2-4	few	CASSFGVVGALAKNIQYF	TGTGCCAGCAGCTTTGGGGTTGTCGGAGCTCTAGCCAAAAACATTCAGTACTTC
TRBD2	TRBV7-8	TRBJ2-3	few	CASSSRAGASTDTQYF	TGTGCCAGCAGCTCCCGAGCGGGAGCGAGCACAGATACGCAGTATTTT
NA	TRBV7-2	TRBJ2-7	few	CASSPFYIDYEQYF	TGTGCCAGCAGCCCGTTTTATATCGACTACGAGCAGTACTTC
NA	TRBV7-6	TRBJ2-1	many	CASSSYREIEQFF	TGTGCCAGCAGCTCCTACAGGGAAATCGAGCAGTTCTTC
NA	TRBV7-2	TRBJ2-3	many	CASSLVGDTQYF	TGTGCCAGCAGCTTAGTGGGAGATACGCAGTATTTT
NA	TRBV15	TRBJ2-1	few	CATGSRASYNEQFF	TGTGCCACCGGTAGCAGGGCCTCCTACAATGAGCAGTTCTTC
NA	TRBV6-6	TRBJ1-2	many	CASSYSTRGTYGYTF	TGTGCCAGCAGTTACTCGACCAGGGGAACATATGGCTACACCTTC
TRBD1	TRBV12-3/TRBV12-4	TRBJ1-1	NA	CASTVQGTHTEAFF	TGTGCCAGCACCGTACAGGGGACTCACACTGAAGCTTTCTTT
TRBD2	TRBV9	TRBJ2-5	NA	CASSGRTSGGAKTQYF	TGTGCCAGCAGCGGAAGAACTAGCGGGGGGGCAAAGACCCAGTACTTC
TRBD1	TRBV12-3/TRBV12-4	TRBJ1-4	NA	CASSKFNGTGVNEKLFF	TGTGCCAGCAGCAAGTTTAATGGGACAGGCGTTAATGAAAAACTGTTTTTT
TRBD1	TRBV5-4	TRBJ2-7	NA	CASSQGQGSAYEQYF	TGTGCCAGCAGCCAAGGACAGGGCAGTGCCTACGAGCAGTACTTC
TRBD1	TRBV7-9	TRBJ1-2	few	CASSRTAGGDGYTF	TGTGCCAGCAGCCGAACGGCAGGGGGCGATGGCTACACCTTC
TRBD2	TRBV7-8	TRBJ2-7	many	CASRTSGRQLLTYEQYF	TGTGCCAGCAGGACTAGCGGGAGACAGCTTCTGACCTACGAGCAGTACTTC
TRBD2	TRBV7-2	TRBJ2-5	many	CASSPGTSKPQYF	TGTGCCAGCAGCCCAGGGACTAGTAAGCCCCAGTACTTC
NA	TRBV20-1	TRBJ1-3	NA	CSASFGGSGNTIYF	TGCAGTGCTAGTTTCGGGGGTAGTGGAAACACCATATATTTT
NA	TRBV28	TRBJ2-7	NA	CASSFPGTNSYEQYF	TGTGCCAGCAGTTTCCCAGGGACGAATTCCTACGAGCAGTACTTC